Below are 15 T cell receptor beta chains sequenced from a single sample in a study of human T cells and chemical hapten exposure. Time point reported: patch test 1, 2 weeks after DPC sensitization. Treatment in this sample: therapeutic diphenylcyclopropenone sensitization with weekly scalp DPC. From the RACE reads, TCRdb called clonotypes with MiXCR, one entry per CDR3 protein. The sample has around 110,000 distinct CDR3 sequences, about an eighth seen once. This specimen consisted of whole blood, obtained in connection with sensitization to the hapten diphenylcyclopropenone (DPC). These receptors all come from a woman aged 45-60 years with alopecia areata. Some clones in this sample may be carry-over from other donors' samples.

This clonotype was detected ten times or more. The chain combines TRBV6-6 with TRBJ2-5; the D is unclear. The CDR3 sequence is 16 residues long. Germline CDR1 MNHNY, CDR2 SVGAGI (reference sequence). The ends were cut back, 0 bases at V and 0 bases at J, with 11 bases in the middle. DNA for the CDR3: TGTGCCAGCAGTTACTCGGGCAGGCCAGACCAAGAGACCCAGTACTTC. It specifies CASSYSGRPDQETQYF.

This clonotype was seen many times. The J gene is TRBJ1-4, the V gene TRBV25-1, with D uncertain. Trimming pared 6 bases from V and 7 bases from J, leaving 15 bases between. CDR1 and CDR2 from the germline V gene are MGHDK and SYGVNS. This CDR3 contains 14 residues. CDR3 in DNA: TGTGCCAGCAGGAGGGAGTACATGGGTGAAAAACTGTTTTTT. It yields the protein CASRREYMGEKLFF.

This clonotype was seen at least ten times. The J gene is TRBJ2-1, the V gene TRBV29-1; 7 positions agree with TRBD2. This CDR3 spans 12 amino acids. The trim removed 3 bases at V and 6 bases at J, leaving 2 bases unmatched. CDR1 and CDR2 (germline): SQVTM, ANQGSEA. The CDR3 region has the DNA TGCAGCGTTGAGCCTAGCGGCAATGAGCAGTTCTTC. It codes for CSVEPSGNEQFF.

This clonotype was seen a few times. The V gene is TRBV2, the J gene TRBJ1-5; perhaps TRBD1 as D (6 bases). CDR3 length: 15 amino acids. Between the trimmed V and J ends, which lost 6 bases and 3 bases, there was a span of 15 bases. From germline, CDR1 is SNHLY and CDR2 FYNNEI. CDR3 residues: CASSPQGGPNQPQHF. CDR3 coding DNA: TGTGCCAGCAGCCCACAGGGAGGCCCCAATCAGCCCCAGCATTTT.

The V and J genes are TRBV20-1 and TRBJ2-2, with D possibly being TRBD1 (5 bases). Trimming took off 1 base at V and 8 bases at J, with 17 bases between the two ends. The CDR3 has 15 residues. Germline loops: CDR1 DFQATT, CDR2 SNEGSKA (reference sequence). The CDR3 is CSARVGAVGKGELFF. CDR3 DNA sequence: TGCAGTGCTAGAGTTGGGGCCGTGGGGAAGGGGGAGCTGTTTTTT.

This clonotype has a count of ten or more. The chain employs TRBV28 and TRBJ1-4; possibly TRBD1 for D (6 bases). Germline lookup yields CDR1 MDHEN and CDR2 SYDVKM. V shed 10 bases and J shed 6 bases, with 18 bases lying between them. This CDR3 is built from 14 residues. CDR3 protein: CAINPTGLHEKLFF. CDR3 bases: TGTGCCATCAATCCCACAGGGTTACATGAAAAACTGTTTTTT. The whole variable domain, remainder taken from reference TRBV28 and TRBJ1-4, is DVKVTQSSRYLVKRTGEKVFLECVQDMDHENMFWYRQDPGLGLRLIYFSYDVKMKEKGDIPEGYSVSREKKERFSLILESASTNQTSMYLCAINPTGLHEKLFFGSGTQLSVL.

Note on this clonotype: A read error may account for a junction end that differs from germline. The V call is TRBV7-7, the J call TRBJ2-1; 8 bases agree with TRBD2. CDR3 length: 14 residues. Germline-derived CDR1 and CDR2 are SSHAT and FNYEAQ (reference sequence). The CDR3 bases are TGTGCTAGCAGCTTATCCTCCACTAGCGGTGAGCAGTTCTTC. This codes for CASSLSSTSGEQFF.

V usage is TRBV7-8 and J usage is TRBJ2-3; 9 bases agree with TRBD1. The germline CDR1 and CDR2 sequences are SGHVS and FQNEAQ. The trim removed 2 bases at V and 3 bases at J, leaving 6 bases unmatched. This CDR3 has 16 amino acids. CDR3 in amino acids: CASSLFGGQGTDTQYF. In DNA, the CDR3 is TGTGCCAGCAGCTTATTTGGCGGACAGGGGACAGATACGCAGTATTTT.

The V gene is TRBV4-1, the J gene TRBJ2-4; no reliable D call. The germline CDR1 and CDR2 sequences are MGHRA and YSYEKL. Trimming stripped 1 base from V and 0 bases from J, with 13 bases between. CDR3 length: 17 residues. The CDR3 DNA reads as TGCGCCAGCAGCCAAGTCTGGGCCACGGAAGCCAAAAACATTCAGTACTTC. Translated, it gives CASSQVWATEAKNIQYF.

This clonotype turned up a few times. V usage is TRBV19 and J usage is TRBJ2-2; 9 bases are a match to TRBD2. V was pared by 1 base and J by 7 bases, with 4 bases of the junction left unmatched. The CDR3 has 15 residues. Germline assignment: CDR1 LNHDA and CDR2 SQIVND (reference sequence). CDR3 DNA sequence: TGTGCCAGTAGTATAGGGACTAGCGCGGACGGGGAGCTGTTTTTT. This sequence encodes CASSIGTSADGELFF. Full variable domain (missing parts from reference TRBV19 and TRBJ2-2): DGGITQSPKYLFRKEGQNVTLSCEQNLNHDAMYWYRQDPGQGLRLIYYSQIVNDFQKGDIAEGYSVSREKKESFPLTVTSAQKNPTAFYLCASSIGTSADGELFFGEGSRLTVL.

This clonotype was found many times. V usage is TRBV11-2 and J usage is TRBJ1-1, with D uncertain. Germline assignment: CDR1 SGHAT and CDR2 FQNNGV. The CDR3 runs to 14 residues. Trimming removed 1 base at V and 1 base at J, with 7 bases between. The CDR3 loop is CASSLGSRNTEAFF. CDR3 bases: TGTGCCAGCAGCTTAGGAAGTAGGAACACTGAAGCTTTCTTT. Together with reference TRBV11-2 and TRBJ1-1, the CDR3 gives the full variable domain: EAGVAQSPRYKIIEKRQSVAFWCNPISGHATLYWYQQILGQGPKLLIQFQNNGVVDDSQLPKDRFSAERLKGVDSTLKIQPAKLEDSAVYLCASSLGSRNTEAFFGQGTRLTVV.

The genes are TRBV5-1 and TRBJ2-1; TRBD2 matches at 7 bases. The CDR3 loop spans 16 amino acids. The V segment lost 2 bases and the J segment 0 bases; nucleotides outside the gene matches: 5. The germline V gene has CDR1 SGHRS and CDR2 YFSETQ. The CDR3: CASSFSLADSYNEQFF. The DNA of the CDR3 is TGCGCCAGCAGCTTCTCCCTAGCGGACTCCTACAATGAGCAGTTCTTC.

This clonotype showed up just a few times. The chain uses TRBV6-1 and TRBJ1-4; no clear D gene. This CDR3 region has 13 residues. V was trimmed by 8 bases and J by 5 bases, leaving 12 bases between them. In germline, CDR1 is MNHNS, CDR2 SASEGT. CDR3 region: CASRWRINEKLFF. As DNA, the CDR3 is TGTGCCAGCCGGTGGAGAATCAATGAAAAACTGTTTTTT.

The sample holds a few counts of this clonotype. The rearrangement uses TRBV2 and TRBJ2-1; D unresolved. Germline V gene lookup returns CDR1 SNHLY and CDR2 FYNNEI. Trimming left V 2 bases short and J 6 bases short, with 11 bases between. This CDR3 is 14 amino acids long. CDR3 DNA: TGTGCCAGCAGTGAACAGTGGGTAGCCAATGAGCAGTTCTTC. Residues: CASSEQWVANEQFF.

This clonotype appeared many times. The rearrangement links TRBV6-6 to TRBJ1-5; D gene uncertain. This CDR3 spans 13 amino acids. CDR1 and CDR2 from the germline V gene are MNHNY and SVGAGI (reference sequence). The V and J ends lost 2 bases and 4 bases respectively, with 6 bases between them. CDR3 protein: CASSYDGNQPQHF. The CDR3 nucleotides are TGTGCCAGCAGTTACGATGGGAATCAGCCCCAGCATTTT.